These T cell receptor beta chains were read from a single sample in a study of CD8 T cells in ankylosing spondylitis. Via MiXCR, TCRdb re-called the 5' RACE reads, giving one row per CDR3 protein. This sample yields 380,000 or so distinct CDR3 sequences, of which roughly 22% are seen a single time; 13% belongs to the top ten. The sample consisted of blood, either unsorted or a sorted T cell fraction (not recorded which). These receptors all stem from a male donor with ankylosing spondylitis or in good health (not recorded which). Each CDR3 is given without its conserved first and last residue.

J gene | CDR3 length | V gene | CDR3 protein
TRBJ2-5 | 15 | TRBV12-5 | ASAGQGDRKNRETQY
TRBJ2-6 | 14 | TRBV15 | ATSRDGESGANVLT
TRBJ2-5 | 13 | TRBV20-1 | SARDPGGASETQY
TRBJ2-5 | 15 | TRBV20-1 | SAREEWDSGNQETQY
TRBJ2-6 | 13 | TRBV7-9 | ASSSGFSGANVLT
TRBJ2-7 | 11 | TRBV7-3 | ASRSGAHYEQY
TRBJ1-3 | 10 | TRBV20-1 | SATPGLGTIY
TRBJ2-3 | 12 | TRBV29-1 | SVLAETTLDTQY
TRBJ2-7 | 16 | TRBV6-4 | TCSLGLIGGRTSYEQY
TRBJ2-7 | 12 | TRBV9 | ASSVGPNSYEQY
TRBJ2-1 | 13 | TRBV20-1 | SARDLGSLRNEQF
TRBJ2-3 | 8 | TRBV7-9 | ASRRDTQY
TRBJ2-5 | 12 | TRBV28 | ASSLMAGPETQY
TRBJ2-1 | 13 | TRBV4-2 | ASSQDPGGLNEQF
TRBJ1-5 | 13 | TRBV28 | ASSRRQGWDQPQH